Listed here are 9 T cell receptor beta chains from one sample, sequenced in a study of T cell changes during pregnancy in multiple sclerosis. The assay was immunoSEQ multiplex PCR, and TCRdb's table has in-frame clones only and misses some. The sample lists approximately 70,000 clones, around 90% occurring once. The sample consisted of peripheral blood, taken after pregnancy. The receptor source for this set is a female donor with multiple sclerosis, enrolled in a pregnancy study.

V gene TRBV4-1 combines with J gene TRBJ2-5; D gene ambiguous. V was trimmed by 1 base and J by 4 bases, leaving 16 bases between them. The CDR3 has 16 residues. Germline-derived CDR1 and CDR2 are MGHRA and YSYEKL. CDR3 sequence reads: CASSQAPVPGRETQYF. CDR3 bases: TGCGCCAGCAGCCAAGCGCCCGTACCTGGGCGAGAGACCCAGTACTTC.

The chain carries TRBV7-2 and TRBJ2-1; 14 bases line up with TRBD2. The length of the CDR3 is 16 residues. Germline trimming cut 4 bases from V and 4 bases from J; bases unmatched to any gene: 3. Germline CDR1 and CDR2: SGHTA and FQGNSA. CDR3: CASSSRTSGRYNEQFF. The CDR3 nucleotides are TGTGCCAGCAGCTCGAGGACTAGCGGGAGGTACAATGAGCAGTTCTTC.

The chain has TRBV2 and TRBJ1-5; a weak D match, TRBD1 (6 bases). Germline CDR1 and CDR2: SNHLY and FYNNEI. This CDR3 region has 16 residues. V was cut by 1 base and J by 3 bases, with 13 bases left in between. The CDR3 nucleotides are TGTGCCAGCAGTGAAGTTCAGGGGACCGACAATCAGCCCCAGCATTTT. Translating it yields CASSEVQGTDNQPQHF.

The V call is TRBV7-2, the J call TRBJ2-5; 7 positions match TRBD1. Germline CDR1 is SGHTA and CDR2 is FQGNSA. The junction had 21 bases not matched to a gene; V was cut back by 4 bases and J by 7 bases. The length of the CDR3 is 18 residues. CDR3 in DNA: TGTGCCAGCAGCTACCGGGACAGCCGTATAACAAAAGACGGGACCCAGTACTTC. Translation gives CASSYRDSRITKDGTQYF. The variable domain in full, with the rest retrieved from reference TRBV7-2 and TRBJ2-5, is GAGVSQSPSNKVTEKGKDVELRCDPISGHTALYWYRQSLGQGLEFLIYFQGNSAPDKSGLPSDRFSAERTGGSVSTLTIQRTQQEDSAVYLCASSYRDSRITKDGTQYFGPGTRLLVL.

The rearrangement uses TRBV11-1 and TRBJ1-1, with D perhaps matching TRBD1 (6 bases). Germline CDR1 is SGHAT and CDR2 is FQDESV (reference sequence). V shed 7 bases and J shed 11 bases, with 20 bases lying between them. There are 13 residues in the CDR3. This CDR3 reads CASTSTGGHEAFF. CDR3 DNA: TGTGCCAGCACCTCTACGGGGGGACACGAGGCTTTCTTT. The full variable domain, rest sourced from reference TRBV11-1 and TRBJ1-1, is EAEVAQSPRYKITEKSQAVAFWCDPISGHATLYWYRQILGQGPELLVQFQDESVVDDSQLPKDRFSAERLKGVDSTLKIQPAELGDSAMYLCASTSTGGHEAFFGQGTRLTVV.

This chain joins TRBV4-1 and TRBJ2-1; the match to TRBD1 covers 9 bases. The germline V gene has CDR1 MGHRA and CDR2 YSYEKL. The CDR3 is 15 residues long. V lost 4 bases, J lost 3 bases, and 4 bases stayed unmatched. The CDR3 loop is CASSPGTGYYNEQFF. Here the CDR3 DNA reads TGCGCCAGCAGCCCCGGGACAGGGTACTACAATGAGCAGTTCTTC.

The chain is built from TRBV6-4 and TRBJ1-5; TRBD1 is a possible D gene (6 bases). V lost 4 bases and J 0 bases, leaving 19 bases between the germline ends. This CDR3 is 18 amino acids long. Germline V gives CDR1 MRHNA, CDR2 SNTAGT. The CDR3 DNA reads as TGTGCCAGCAGTGTGTCGACAGGAATGCATTATAGCAATCAGCCCCAGCATTTT. Protein product: CASSVSTGMHYSNQPQHF.

The chain joins TRBV12-5 to TRBJ2-1, with TRBD1 as a possible D gene (5 bases). V lost 1 base, J lost 6 bases, and 13 bases lay in between. The germline V gene has CDR1 LGHNT and CDR2 FRNRAP. The CDR3 totals 15 residues. The CDR3, as DNA: TGTGCTAGTGGTTTGGACGTTTCAGGGCTCAATGAGCAGTTCTTC. Residues: CASGLDVSGLNEQFF.

The chain couples TRBV7-9 to TRBJ2-2; 8 positions match TRBD2. V was pared by 5 bases and J by 0 bases, with 8 bases of the junction left unmatched. CDR1 is SEHNR and CDR2 is FQNEAQ in the germline V gene (reference sequence). This CDR3 contains 17 residues. The CDR3, as DNA: TGTGCCAGCAGCAAGACGGGGGGGTCCCCGAACACCGGGGAGCTGTTTTTT. This gives the protein CASSKTGGSPNTGELFF.